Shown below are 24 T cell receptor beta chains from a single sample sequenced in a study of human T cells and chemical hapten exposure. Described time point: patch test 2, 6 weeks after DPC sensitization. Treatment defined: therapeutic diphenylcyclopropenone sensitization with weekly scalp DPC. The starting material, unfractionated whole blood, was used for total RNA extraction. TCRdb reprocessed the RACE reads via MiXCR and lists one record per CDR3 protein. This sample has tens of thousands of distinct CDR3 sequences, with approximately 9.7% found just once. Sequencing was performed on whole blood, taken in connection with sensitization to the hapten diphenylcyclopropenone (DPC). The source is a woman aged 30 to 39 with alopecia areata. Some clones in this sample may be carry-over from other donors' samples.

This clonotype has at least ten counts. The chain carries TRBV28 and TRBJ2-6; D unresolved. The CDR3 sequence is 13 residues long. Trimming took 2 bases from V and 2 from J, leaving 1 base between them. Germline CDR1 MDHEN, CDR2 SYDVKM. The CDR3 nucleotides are TGTGCCAGCAGTTTACCTGGGGCCAACGTCCTGACTTTC. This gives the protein CASSLPGANVLTF. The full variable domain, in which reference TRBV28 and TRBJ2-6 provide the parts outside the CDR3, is DVKVTQSSRYLVKRTGEKVFLECVQDMDHENMFWYRQDPGLGLRLIYFSYDVKMKEKGDIPEGYSVSREKKERFSLILESASTNQTSMYLCASSLPGANVLTFGAGSRLTVL.

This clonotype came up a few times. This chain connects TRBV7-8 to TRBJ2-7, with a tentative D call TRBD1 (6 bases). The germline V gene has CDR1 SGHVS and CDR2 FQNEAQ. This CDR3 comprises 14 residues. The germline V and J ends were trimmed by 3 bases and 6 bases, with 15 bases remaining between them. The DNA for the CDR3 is TGTGCCAGCAGCTTGTTCCAACAGGGTCGCGAGCAGTACTTC. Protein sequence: CASSLFQQGREQYF.

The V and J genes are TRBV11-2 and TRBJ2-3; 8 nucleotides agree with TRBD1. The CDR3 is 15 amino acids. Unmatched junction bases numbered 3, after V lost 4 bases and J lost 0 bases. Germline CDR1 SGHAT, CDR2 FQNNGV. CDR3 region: CASSSGQGSTDTQYF. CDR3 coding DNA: TGTGCCAGCAGCTCTGGACAGGGAAGCACAGATACGCAGTATTTT.

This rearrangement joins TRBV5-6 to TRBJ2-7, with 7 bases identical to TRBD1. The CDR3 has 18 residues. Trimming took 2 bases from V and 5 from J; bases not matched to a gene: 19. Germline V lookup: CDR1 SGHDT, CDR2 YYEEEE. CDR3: CASSFFGFGTEGPNEQYF. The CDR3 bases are TGTGCCAGCAGCTTTTTTGGCTTTGGGACAGAGGGACCCAACGAGCAGTACTTC.

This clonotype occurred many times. CDR3: CASSLAAGTSPLHF. The CDR3 DNA reads as TGTGCCAGCAGCTTAGCCGCCGGAACATCACCCCTCCACTTT. V gene TRBV7-9 combines with J gene TRBJ1-6, with D hard to call. V was cut by 0 bases and J by 10 bases, with 10 bases left in between. The CDR3 sequence is 14 residues long. From germline, CDR1 is SEHNR and CDR2 FQNEAQ (reference sequence). Complete variable domain (other parts from reference TRBV7-9 and TRBJ1-6): DTGVSQNPRHKITKRGQNVTFRCDPISEHNRLYWYRQTLGQGPEFLTYFQNEAQLEKSRLLSDRFSAERPKGSFSTLEIQRTEQGDSAMYLCASSLAAGTSPLHFGNGTRLTVT.

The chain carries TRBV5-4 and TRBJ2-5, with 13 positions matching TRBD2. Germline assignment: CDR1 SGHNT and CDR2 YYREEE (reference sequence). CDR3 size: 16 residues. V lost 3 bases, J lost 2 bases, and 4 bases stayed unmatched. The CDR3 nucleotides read TGTGCCAGCAGCTATCCGACTAGCGGGGGGCAAGAGACCCAGTACTTC. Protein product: CASSYPTSGGQETQYF.

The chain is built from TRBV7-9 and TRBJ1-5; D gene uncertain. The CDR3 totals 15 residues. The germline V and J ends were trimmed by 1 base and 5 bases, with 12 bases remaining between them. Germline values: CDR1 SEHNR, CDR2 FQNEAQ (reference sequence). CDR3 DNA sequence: TGTGCCAGCAGCTTAGGTTCTCCCTCGGATCAGCCCCAGCATTTT. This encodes CASSLGSPSDQPQHF.

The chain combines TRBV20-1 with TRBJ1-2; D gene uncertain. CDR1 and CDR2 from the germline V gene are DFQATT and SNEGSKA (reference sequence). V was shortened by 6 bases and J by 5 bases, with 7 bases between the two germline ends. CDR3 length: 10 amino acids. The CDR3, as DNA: TGCAGTGCCTTTAGATATGGCTACACCTTC. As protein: CSAFRYGYTF.

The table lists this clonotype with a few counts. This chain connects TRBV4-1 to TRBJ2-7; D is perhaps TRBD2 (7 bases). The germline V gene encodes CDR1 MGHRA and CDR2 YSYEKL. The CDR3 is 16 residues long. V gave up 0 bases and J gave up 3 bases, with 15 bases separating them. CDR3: CASSQDGGASLYEQYF. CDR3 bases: TGCGCCAGCAGCCAAGATGGGGGGGCCAGCCTCTACGAGCAGTACTTC.

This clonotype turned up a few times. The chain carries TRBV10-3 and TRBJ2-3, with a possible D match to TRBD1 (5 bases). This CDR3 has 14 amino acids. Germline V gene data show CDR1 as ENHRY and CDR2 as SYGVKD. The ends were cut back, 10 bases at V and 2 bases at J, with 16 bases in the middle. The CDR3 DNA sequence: TGTGCCACGGAAACGGACAAGTACACAGATACGCAGTATTTT. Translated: CATETDKYTDTQYF.

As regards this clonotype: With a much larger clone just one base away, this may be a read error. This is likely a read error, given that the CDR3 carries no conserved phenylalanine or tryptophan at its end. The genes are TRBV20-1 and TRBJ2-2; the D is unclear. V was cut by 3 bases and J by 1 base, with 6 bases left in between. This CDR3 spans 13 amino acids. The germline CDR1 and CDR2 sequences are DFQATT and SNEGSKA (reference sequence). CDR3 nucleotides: TGCAGTGCTAGCACCCAGAACACCGGGGAGCTGTTTTCT. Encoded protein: CSASTQNTGELFS.

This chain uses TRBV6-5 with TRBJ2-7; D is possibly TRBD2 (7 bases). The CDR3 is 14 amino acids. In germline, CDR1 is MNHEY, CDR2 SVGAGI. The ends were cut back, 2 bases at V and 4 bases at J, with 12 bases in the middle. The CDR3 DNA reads TGTGCCAGCAGTTACGGCAGGGGAGGGTACGAGCAGTACTTC. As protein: CASSYGRGGYEQYF.

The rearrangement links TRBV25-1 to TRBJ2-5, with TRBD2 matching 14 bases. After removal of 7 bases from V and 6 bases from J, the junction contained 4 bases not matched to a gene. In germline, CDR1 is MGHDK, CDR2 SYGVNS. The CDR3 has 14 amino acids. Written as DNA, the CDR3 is TGTGCCAGCAAGGGACTAGCGGGGGAGAAGACCCAGTACTTC. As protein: CASKGLAGEKTQYF.

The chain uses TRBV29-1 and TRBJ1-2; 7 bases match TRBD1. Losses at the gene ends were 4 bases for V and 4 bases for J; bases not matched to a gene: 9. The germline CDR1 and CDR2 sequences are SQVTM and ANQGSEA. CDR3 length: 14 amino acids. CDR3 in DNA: TGCAGCGTTGCAAAACAGGGGCCGACCTATGGCTACACCTTC. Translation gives CSVAKQGPTYGYTF.

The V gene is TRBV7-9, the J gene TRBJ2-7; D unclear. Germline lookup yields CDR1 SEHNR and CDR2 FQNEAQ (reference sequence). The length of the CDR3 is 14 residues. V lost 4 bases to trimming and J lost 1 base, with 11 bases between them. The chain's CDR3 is CASSSNWESYEQYF. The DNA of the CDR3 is TGTGCCAGCAGCTCAAACTGGGAATCCTACGAGCAGTACTTC.

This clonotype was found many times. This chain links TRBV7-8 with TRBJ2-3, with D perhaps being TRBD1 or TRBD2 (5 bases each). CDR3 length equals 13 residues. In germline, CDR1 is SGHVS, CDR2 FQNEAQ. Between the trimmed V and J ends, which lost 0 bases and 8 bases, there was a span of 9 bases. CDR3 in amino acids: CASSLALRGTQYF. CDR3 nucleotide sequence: TGTGCCAGCAGCTTAGCGCTGAGGGGTACGCAGTATTTT.

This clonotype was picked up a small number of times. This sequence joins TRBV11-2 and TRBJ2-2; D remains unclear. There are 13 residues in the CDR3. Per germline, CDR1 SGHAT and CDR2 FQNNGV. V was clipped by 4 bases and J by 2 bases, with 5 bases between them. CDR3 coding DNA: TGTGCCAGCAGCTATACTAACACCGGGGAGCTGTTTTTT. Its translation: CASSYTNTGELFF.

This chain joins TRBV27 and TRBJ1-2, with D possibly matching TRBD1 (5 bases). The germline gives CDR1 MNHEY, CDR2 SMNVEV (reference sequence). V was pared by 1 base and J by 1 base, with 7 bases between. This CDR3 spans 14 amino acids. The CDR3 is CASSLLGGNYGYTF. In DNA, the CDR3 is TGTGCCAGCAGTTTATTGGGGGGTAACTATGGCTACACCTTC.

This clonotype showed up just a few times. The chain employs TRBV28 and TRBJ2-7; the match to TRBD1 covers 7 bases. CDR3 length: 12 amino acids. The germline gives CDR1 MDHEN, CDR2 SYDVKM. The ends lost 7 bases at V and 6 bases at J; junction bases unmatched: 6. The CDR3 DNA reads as TGTGCCAGCATGAGGGGGCACTCCGAGCAGTACTTC. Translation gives CASMRGHSEQYF.

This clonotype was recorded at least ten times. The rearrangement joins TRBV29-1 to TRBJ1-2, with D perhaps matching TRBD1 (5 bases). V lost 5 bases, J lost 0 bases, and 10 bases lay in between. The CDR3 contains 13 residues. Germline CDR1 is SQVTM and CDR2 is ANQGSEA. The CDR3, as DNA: TGCAGCGTTAGACAGCATCCTAACTATGGCTACACCTTC. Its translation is CSVRQHPNYGYTF.

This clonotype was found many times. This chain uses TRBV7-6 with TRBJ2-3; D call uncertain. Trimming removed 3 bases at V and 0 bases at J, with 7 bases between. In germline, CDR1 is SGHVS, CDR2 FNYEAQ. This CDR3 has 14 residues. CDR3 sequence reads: CASSFDTSTDTQYF. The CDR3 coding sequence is TGTGCCAGCAGCTTTGACACTAGCACAGATACGCAGTATTTT.

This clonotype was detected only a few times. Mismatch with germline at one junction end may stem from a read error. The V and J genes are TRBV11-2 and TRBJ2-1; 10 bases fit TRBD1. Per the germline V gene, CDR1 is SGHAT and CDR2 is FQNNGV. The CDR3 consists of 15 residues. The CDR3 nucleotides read TGTGCCAGCAGCCTAGACAGGGGGCGCGGGAATGAGCAGTTCTTC. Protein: CASSLDRGRGNEQFF. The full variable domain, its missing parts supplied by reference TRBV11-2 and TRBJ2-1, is EAGVAQSPRYKIIEKRQSVAFWCNPISGHATLYWYQQILGQGPKLLIQFQNNGVVDDSQLPKDRFSAERLKGVDSTLKIQPAKLEDSAVYLCASSLDRGRGNEQFFGPGTRLTVL.

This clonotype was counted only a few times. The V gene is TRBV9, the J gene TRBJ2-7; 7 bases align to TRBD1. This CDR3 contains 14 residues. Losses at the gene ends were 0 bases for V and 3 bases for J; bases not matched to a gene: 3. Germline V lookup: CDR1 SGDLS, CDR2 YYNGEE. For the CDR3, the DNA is TGTGCCAGCAGCGTAGTCCCAGGGGGCTACGAGCAGTACTTC. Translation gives CASSVVPGGYEQYF.

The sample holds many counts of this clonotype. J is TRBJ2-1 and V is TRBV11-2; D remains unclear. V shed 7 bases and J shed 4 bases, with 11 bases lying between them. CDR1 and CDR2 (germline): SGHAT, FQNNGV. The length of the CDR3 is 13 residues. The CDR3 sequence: CASTHDTYNEQFF. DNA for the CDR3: TGTGCCAGCACCCACGACACTTACAATGAGCAGTTCTTC.